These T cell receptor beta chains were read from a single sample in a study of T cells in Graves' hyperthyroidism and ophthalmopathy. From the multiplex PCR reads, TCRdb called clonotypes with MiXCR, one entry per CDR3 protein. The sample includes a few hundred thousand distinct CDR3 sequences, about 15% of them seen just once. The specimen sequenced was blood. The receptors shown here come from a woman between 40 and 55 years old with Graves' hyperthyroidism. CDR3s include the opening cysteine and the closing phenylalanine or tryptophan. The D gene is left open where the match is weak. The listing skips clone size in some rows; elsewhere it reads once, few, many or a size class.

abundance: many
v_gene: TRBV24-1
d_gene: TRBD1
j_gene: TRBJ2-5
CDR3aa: CATSQTGGTTQETQYF
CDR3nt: TGTGCCACCAGCCAGACAGGGGGCACAACCCAAGAGACCCAGTACTTC

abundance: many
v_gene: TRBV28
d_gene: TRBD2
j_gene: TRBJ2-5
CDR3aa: CASSYPVGGAVGETQYF
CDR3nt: TGTGCCAGCAGTTACCCGGTCGGGGGGGCTGTAGGAGAGACCCAGTACTTC

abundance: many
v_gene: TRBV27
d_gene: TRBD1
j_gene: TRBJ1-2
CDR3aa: CASSLTGTGYNYGYTF
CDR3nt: TGTGCCAGCAGTTTAACCGGGACAGGGTACAACTATGGCTACACCTTC

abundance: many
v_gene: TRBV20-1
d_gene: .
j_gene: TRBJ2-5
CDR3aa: CSARLQKETQYF
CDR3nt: TGCAGTGCTAGACTTCAAAAAGAGACCCAGTACTTC

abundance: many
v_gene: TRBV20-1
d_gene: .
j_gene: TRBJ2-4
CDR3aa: CSAIDRDKNIQYF
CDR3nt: TGCAGTGCCATCGACAGAGACAAAAACATTCAGTACTTC

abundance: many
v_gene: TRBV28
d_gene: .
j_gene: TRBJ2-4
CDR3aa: CASSFPRGAKNIQYF
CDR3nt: TGTGCCAGCAGTTTTCCCAGGGGAGCCAAAAACATTCAGTACTTC

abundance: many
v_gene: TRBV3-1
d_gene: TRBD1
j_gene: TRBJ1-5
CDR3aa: CASSRSGGGQPQHF
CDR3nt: TGTGCCAGCAGCCGTTCAGGGGGCGGTCAGCCCCAGCATTTT

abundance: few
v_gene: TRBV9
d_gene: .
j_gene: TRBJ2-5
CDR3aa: CASSVSQQETQYF
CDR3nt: TGTGCCAGCAGCGTAAGCCAGCAAGAGACCCAGTACTTC

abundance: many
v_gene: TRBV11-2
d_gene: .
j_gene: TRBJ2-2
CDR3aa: CASSPFEGELFF
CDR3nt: TGTGCCAGCAGCCCCTTCGAAGGGGAGCTGTTTTTT

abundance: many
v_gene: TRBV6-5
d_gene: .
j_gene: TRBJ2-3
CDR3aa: CASSYLGGTSTDTQYF
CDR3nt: TGTGCCAGCAGTTACTTAGGAGGCACTAGCACAGATACGCAGTATTTT

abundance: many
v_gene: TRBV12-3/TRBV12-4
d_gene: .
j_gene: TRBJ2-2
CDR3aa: CASRKPDTGELFF
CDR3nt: TGTGCCAGCAGAAAACCGGATACCGGGGAGCTGTTTTTT

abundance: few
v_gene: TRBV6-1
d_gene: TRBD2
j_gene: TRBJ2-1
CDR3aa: CASSLAESYNEQFF
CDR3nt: TGTGCCAGCAGCCTAGCGGAGTCCTACAATGAGCAGTTCTTC

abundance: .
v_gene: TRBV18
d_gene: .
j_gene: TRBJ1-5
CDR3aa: CASSPTPDSNQPQHF
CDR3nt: TGTGCCAGCTCACCGACACCTGATAGCAATCAGCCCCAGCATTTT

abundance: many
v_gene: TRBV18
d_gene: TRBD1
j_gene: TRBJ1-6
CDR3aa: CASSQGTDNSPLHF
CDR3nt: TGTGCCAGCTCACAAGGGACAGATAATTCACCCCTCCACTTT

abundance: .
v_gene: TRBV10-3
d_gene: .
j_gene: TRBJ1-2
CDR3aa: CAAHGAGSYTF
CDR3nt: TGTGCCGCACACGGCGCGGGCAGCTACACCTTC

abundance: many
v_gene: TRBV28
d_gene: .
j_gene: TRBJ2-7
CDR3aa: CASRGGSGTYEQYF
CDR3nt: TGTGCCAGCAGGGGCGGGTCAGGGACCTACGAGCAGTACTTC

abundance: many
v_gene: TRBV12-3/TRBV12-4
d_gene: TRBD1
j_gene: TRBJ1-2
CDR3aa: CASSLAGTGRGDGYTF
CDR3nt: TGTGCCAGCAGTTTAGCCGGGACAGGGAGAGGTGATGGCTACACCTTC

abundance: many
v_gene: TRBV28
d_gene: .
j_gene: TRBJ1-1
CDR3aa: CASSLAPRNTEAFF
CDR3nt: TGTGCCAGCAGTTTGGCGCCCAGGAACACTGAAGCTTTCTTT

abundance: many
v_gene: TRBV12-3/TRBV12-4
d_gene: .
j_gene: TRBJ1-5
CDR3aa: CASSYTELGNQPQHF
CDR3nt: TGTGCCAGCAGTTATACCGAACTCGGCAATCAGCCCCAGCATTTT

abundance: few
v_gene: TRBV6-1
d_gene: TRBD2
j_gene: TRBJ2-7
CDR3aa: CASSLTSGMREQYF
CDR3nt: TGTGCCAGCAGCCTGACTAGCGGGATGAGGGAGCAGTACTTC

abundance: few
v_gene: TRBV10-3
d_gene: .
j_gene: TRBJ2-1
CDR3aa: CATLALSNEQFF
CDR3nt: TGTGCCACGCTCGCATTATCCAATGAGCAGTTCTTC

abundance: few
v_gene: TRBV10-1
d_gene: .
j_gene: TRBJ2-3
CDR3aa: CASSGKTDTQYF
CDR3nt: TGCGCCAGCAGTGGAAAAACAGATACGCAGTATTTT

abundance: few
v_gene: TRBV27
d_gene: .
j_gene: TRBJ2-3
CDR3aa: CASSKGLGDLDTQYF
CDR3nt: TGTGCCAGCAGTAAGGGACTGGGGGATTTAGATACGCAGTATTTT

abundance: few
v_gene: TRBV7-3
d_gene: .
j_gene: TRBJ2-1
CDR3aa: CASSPSPSHNEQFF
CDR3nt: TGTGCCAGCAGCCCGAGCCCTAGCCACAATGAGCAGTTCTTC